This entry lists 32 T cell receptor beta chains sequenced from one sample in a study of early T cells in non-severe SARS-CoV-2 infection. Each CDR3 protein is one row after TCRdb ran MiXCR on the 5' RACE reads. The sample includes nearly 95,000 distinct CDR3 sequences, 16% of them seen just once. Source: whole blood, taken at baseline. The receptors shown here come from an adult who was a healthcare worker with PCR-confirmed SARS-CoV-2 infection or an uninfected control (not recorded which).

V is TRBV5-5 and J is TRBJ2-2, with 9 bases that match TRBD2. CDR3 length: 14 amino acids. Germline V gene data show CDR1 as SGHKS and CDR2 as YYEKEE (reference sequence). V lost 7 bases and J lost 7; bases outside the gene matches: 8. CDR3 in amino acids: CASDDAGGYGELFF. The DNA of the CDR3 is TGTGCCAGCGATGACGCGGGAGGGTACGGGGAGCTGTTTTTT.

This clonotype was picked up many times. The chain joins TRBV9 to TRBJ2-5; TRBD2 is a possible D gene (6 bases). The CDR3 loop spans 16 amino acids. The V gene's germline CDR1 is SGDLS and CDR2 YYNGEE. V shed 6 bases and J shed 5 bases, with 23 bases lying between them. CDR3 loop: CASTPEGSYFKETQYF. The DNA of the CDR3 is TGTGCCAGCACCCCGGAGGGCAGTTACTTTAAGGAGACCCAGTACTTC.

Regarding this clonotype: A much larger clone lies one base from this, so it may be a read error. The V call is TRBV5-1, the J call TRBJ1-1; TRBD1 is a possible D gene (5 bases). The CDR3 has 14 amino acids. V lost 0 bases to trimming and J lost 1 base, with 7 bases between them. From germline, CDR1 is SGHRS and CDR2 YFSETQ. The CDR3 protein is CASSLGQPNTEAFF. CDR3 nucleotides: TGCGCCAGCAGCTTGGGACAGCCGAACACTGAAGCTTTCTTT.

This chain uses TRBV28 with TRBJ1-4, with TRBD1 as a possible D gene (5 bases). The V end was cut by 10 bases, the J end by 0 bases, with 9 bases between. CDR1 is MDHEN and CDR2 is SYDVKM in the germline V gene. This CDR3 region has 13 residues. CDR3 sequence reads: CAIGGATNEKLFF. The CDR3, as DNA: TGTGCCATCGGGGGAGCAACTAATGAAAAACTGTTTTTT.

V gene TRBV4-1 combines with J gene TRBJ1-5; D ambiguous. CDR1 is MGHRA, CDR2 YSYEKL, per germline. With 0 bases removed from V and 7 bases from J, the gap between germline ends came to 4 bases. The CDR3 consists of 12 residues. DNA of the CDR3: TGCGCCAGCAGCCAAGAAGGCCAGCCCCAGCATTTT. This codes for CASSQEGQPQHF.

This clonotype was seen only a few times. This chain links TRBV20-1 with TRBJ2-5; D not resolved. CDR1 and CDR2 (germline): DFQATT, SNEGSKA (reference sequence). This CDR3 region has 14 residues. Trimming left V 3 bases short and J 7 bases short, with 18 bases between. The CDR3 DNA reads as TGCAGTGCTAGTGCCCCAACGGACGGTCGGACCCAGTACTTC. This encodes CSASAPTDGRTQYF.

The chain employs TRBV27 and TRBJ2-7; D is unresolved. The CDR3 has 14 amino acids. Germline CDR1 is MNHEY and CDR2 is SMNVEV (reference sequence). V lost 3 bases and J 2 bases, leaving 11 bases between the germline ends. The CDR3 DNA reads as TGTGCCAGCAGTTTTAGACTTCCAACCTACGAGCAGTACTTC. It translates to CASSFRLPTYEQYF.

This sequence joins TRBV7-9 and TRBJ2-1; D unresolved. Trimming cost V 2 bases and J 0 bases, with 11 bases left between them. Germline lookup yields CDR1 SEHNR and CDR2 FQNEAQ (reference sequence). This CDR3 is 16 amino acids long. CDR3 protein: CASSLLGVISYNEQFF. The CDR3 DNA follows: TGTGCCAGCAGCTTACTTGGGGTTATCTCCTACAATGAGCAGTTCTTC.

Only a few counts were recorded for this clonotype. The CDR3 region has the DNA TGTGCCAGCAGCCAAGGTGCATGGACGGAACAAGACAATGAGCAGTTCTTC. Its protein is CASSQGAWTEQDNEQFF. J is TRBJ2-1 and V is TRBV3-2. TRBV3-2 is shown as a pseudogene. CDR3 length equals 17 residues.

The chain is built from TRBV3-1 and TRBJ2-3, with D possibly matching TRBD2 (6 bases). The CDR3 consists of 15 residues. V lost 0 bases to trimming and J lost 3 bases, with 10 bases between them. Germline values: CDR1 LGHDT, CDR2 YNNKEL (reference sequence). The CDR3 DNA is TGTGCCAGCAGCCAAGAAGGGCGGGAAACAGATACGCAGTATTTT. The encoded protein is CASSQEGRETDTQYF.

The table lists this clonotype with a few counts. The chain joins TRBV7-6 to TRBJ2-5, with 9 bases identical to TRBD2. CDR1 and CDR2 from the germline V gene are SGHVS and FNYEAQ. V lost 1 base and J lost 1; bases outside the gene matches: 4. The CDR3 has 16 residues. The CDR3 region is CASSLEGGRVQETQYF. CDR3 coding DNA: TGTGCCAGCAGCTTAGAAGGCGGGAGGGTCCAAGAGACCCAGTACTTC.

This clonotype turned up a few times. This rearrangement joins TRBV6-6 to TRBJ2-1, with D perhaps TRBD1 or TRBD2 (6 bases each). The CDR3 extends over 13 amino acids. Per germline, CDR1 MNHNY and CDR2 SVGAGI (reference sequence). Trimming removed 6 bases at V and 7 bases at J, with 13 bases between. The DNA of the CDR3 is TGTGCCAGCAGACCGGGGGCGAGGAATGAGCAGTTCTTC. Translating it yields CASRPGARNEQFF.

The sample holds many counts of this clonotype. The chain employs TRBV5-1 and TRBJ2-4, with D perhaps TRBD1 (6 bases). CDR1 is SGHRS, CDR2 YFSETQ, per germline. Deletions cut 0 bases from V and 0 bases from J, with 7 bases between. The CDR3 contains 15 residues. The DNA of the CDR3 is TGCGCCAGCAGCTTGGCAGGGGAAGCCAAAAACATTCAGTACTTC. The encoded protein is CASSLAGEAKNIQYF.

V usage is TRBV5-1 and J usage is TRBJ2-7; tentatively, D is TRBD2 (6 bases). The CDR3 extends over 14 amino acids. Per the germline V gene, CDR1 is SGHRS and CDR2 is YFSETQ. The V gene lost 5 bases and the J gene lost 6 bases, with 18 bases spanning the gap. The CDR3: CASRRDETLLEQYF. CDR3 in DNA: TGCGCCAGCAGGCGGGACGAAACTCTCCTCGAGCAGTACTTC.

This clonotype was detected ten times or more. V is TRBV29-1 and J is TRBJ1-2; 7 nucleotides match TRBD1. Germline CDR1 and CDR2: SQVTM and ANQGSEA. The CDR3 consists of 11 residues. The trim removed 4 bases at V and 8 bases at J, leaving 4 bases unmatched. CDR3: CSVGQGVGYTF. CDR3 DNA: TGCAGCGTTGGACAGGGTGTCGGCTACACCTTC.

This chain links TRBV10-3 with TRBJ2-2, with D unresolved. V was trimmed by 2 bases and J by 0 bases, leaving 7 bases between them. CDR3 length equals 15 residues. Germline assignment: CDR1 ENHRY and CDR2 SYGVKD. CDR3 sequence: CAISEAQPNTGELFF. The CDR3 DNA reads as TGTGCCATCAGTGAGGCACAACCGAACACCGGGGAGCTGTTTTTT.

This chain links TRBV18 with TRBJ1-6; D is undetermined. The V and J ends lost 4 bases and 8 bases respectively, with 12 bases between them. This CDR3 is built from 14 residues. The germline CDR1 and CDR2 sequences are KGHSH and LQKENI. CDR3 in DNA: TGTGCCAGCTCACGAGCGAAGAGGGATTCACCCCTCCACTTT. Translated: CASSRAKRDSPLHF.

This clonotype was recorded many times. The genes are TRBV4-1 and TRBJ2-7, with D possibly TRBD1 on 6 matching bases. The germline V gene has CDR1 MGHRA and CDR2 YSYEKL. The ends were cut back, 2 bases at V and 3 bases at J, with 11 bases in the middle. The CDR3 is 14 residues long. The CDR3 sequence: CASSQSTGYYEQYF. The CDR3 DNA follows: TGCGCCAGCAGCCAATCGACAGGCTACTACGAGCAGTACTTC.

The chain combines TRBV28 with TRBJ2-7; TRBD1 matches 12 bases. Trimming took 3 bases from V and 5 from J; bases not matched to a gene: 8. The CDR3 consists of 16 residues. The germline CDR1 and CDR2 sequences are MDHEN and SYDVKM. The CDR3 nucleotides read TGTGCCAGCAGTTTGTTATCGGGACAGGGGGCTGACGAGCAGTACTTC. It yields the protein CASSLLSGQGADEQYF.

The J gene is TRBJ1-3, the V gene TRBV20-1; 7 nucleotides agree with TRBD1. V lost 6 bases, J lost 4 bases, and 12 bases stayed unmatched. The CDR3 is 15 residues long. Germline CDR1 reads DFQATT; CDR2 reads SNEGSKA (reference sequence). CDR3 sequence (DNA): TGCAGTGCCGTAAGGGGGCGGCCGATGGGAAACACCATATATTTT. This translates into CSAVRGRPMGNTIYF.

This chain connects TRBV6-6 to TRBJ1-2; 9 bases align to TRBD1. V trimming: 2 bases; J trimming: 8 bases; junction bases outside the gene matches: 12. This CDR3 spans 16 amino acids. Germline CDR1 is MNHNY and CDR2 is SVGAGI (reference sequence). In nucleotides, the CDR3 is TGTGCCAGCAGTTACATTATCAGGGACAGGGAATACGGCTACACCTTC. Residues: CASSYIIRDREYGYTF.

V and J are TRBV12-3 or TRBV12-4 and TRBJ2-4, with D unresolved. V lost 2 bases, J lost 7 bases, and 9 bases lay in between. The CDR3 is 13 residues long. This CDR3 is CASSLSGYNIQYF. The CDR3, as DNA: TGTGCCAGCAGTTTATCGGGCTATAACATTCAGTACTTC.

The V and J genes are TRBV28 and TRBJ2-7; 8 bases line up with TRBD2. This CDR3 is built from 12 residues. V trimming: 8 bases; J trimming: 3 bases; junction bases outside the gene matches: 3. CDR1 is MDHEN, CDR2 SYDVKM, per germline. The chain's CDR3 is CASGAGVYEQYF. Here the CDR3 DNA reads TGTGCCAGCGGAGCGGGAGTCTACGAGCAGTACTTC.

The sample holds a few counts of this clonotype. The chain recombines TRBV25-1 with TRBJ2-3, with D possibly matching TRBD2 (6 bases). V was shortened by 5 bases and J by 10 bases, with 19 bases between the two germline ends. Germline V gene data show CDR1 as MGHDK and CDR2 as SYGVNS. This CDR3 spans 14 amino acids. The CDR3 coding sequence is TGTGCCAGCAGTCGGGTCGCCGGGACTCGTTCGCAGTATTTT. Translating it yields CASSRVAGTRSQYF. Full variable domain (rest looked up from reference TRBV25-1 and TRBJ2-3): EADIYQTPRYLVIGTGKKITLECSQTMGHDKMYWYQQDPGMELHLIHYSYGVNSTEKGDLSSESTVSRIRTEHFPLTLESARPSHTSQYLCASSRVAGTRSQYFGPGTRLTVL.

Details on this clonotype: One junction end does not reproduce the germline sequence, and a read error may be involved. This chain joins TRBV20-1 and TRBJ2-5; maybe TRBD1 (5 bases). Germline V gives CDR1 DFQATT, CDR2 SNEGSKA (reference sequence). The CDR3 runs 12 residues. The CDR3 DNA sequence: TGCAGTGCTAGAGATAGGGGCTCGGTCGCCAACTTC. It codes for CSARDRGSVANF.

This chain joins TRBV11-2 and TRBJ1-5, with 8 nucleotides matching TRBD1. This CDR3 spans 14 amino acids. The V segment lost 5 bases and the J segment 5 bases; nucleotides outside the gene matches: 5. Germline lookup yields CDR1 SGHAT and CDR2 FQNNGV. In DNA, the CDR3 is TGTGCCAGCAGCGTCGACAGGGGACATCAGCCCCAGCATTTT. Encoded protein: CASSVDRGHQPQHF.

This clonotype was counted only a few times. The chain joins TRBV2 to TRBJ2-2, with D unresolved. The CDR3 runs 14 residues. Germline CDR1 is SNHLY and CDR2 is FYNNEI. V gave up 3 bases and J gave up 1 base, with 6 bases separating them. In DNA, the CDR3 is TGTGCCAGCAGTGATTGGGAGAACACCGGGGAGCTGTTTTTT. Its protein product is CASSDWENTGELFF.

This clonotype was detected only a few times. V and J are TRBV20-1 and TRBJ2-1; D gene uncertain. CDR3 length: 11 amino acids. Germline V gene sequence: CDR1 DFQATT, CDR2 SNEGSKA (reference sequence). Trimming stripped 3 bases from V and 10 bases from J, with 10 bases between. Written as DNA, the CDR3 is TGCAGTGCTAGTGCCTTCGAGGAGCAGTTCTTC. Translated: CSASAFEEQFF.

This clonotype was detected only a few times. The chain employs TRBV6-6 and TRBJ2-5; 14 bases are a match to TRBD2. Germline V CDR1 and CDR2: MNHNY, SVGAGI (reference sequence). J was trimmed by 2 bases and V by 2 bases; bases with no gene match: 7. CDR3 size: 18 residues. CDR3: CASSYRLAGGGRQETQYF. CDR3 coding DNA: TGTGCCAGCAGTTACCGACTAGCGGGAGGGGGGCGACAAGAGACCCAGTACTTC.

This clonotype turned up a few times. The chain uses TRBV5-1 and TRBJ2-1; the D gene is possibly TRBD1 (5 bases). Deletions cut 4 bases from V and 9 bases from J, with 11 bases between. Germline CDR1 reads SGHRS; CDR2 reads YFSETQ. CDR3 length: 12 residues. As DNA, the CDR3 is TGCGCCAGCAGCACCCCGCAGGGTGAGCAGTTCTTC. Protein: CASSTPQGEQFF.

The chain links TRBV7-3 to TRBJ2-5; D not certain. The CDR3 runs 13 residues. Germline loops: CDR1 SGHTA, CDR2 FQGTGA. Trimming shortened V by 4 bases and J by 7 bases, and 13 bases separated the two germline ends. The CDR3 bases are TGTGCCAGCAGCTCGGATCATTCGGGGACCCAGTACTTC. Translating gives CASSSDHSGTQYF.

The chain carries TRBV4-2 and TRBJ1-2; 7 nucleotides line up with TRBD1. CDR1 LGHNA and CDR2 YNFKEQ come from the germline V gene. The CDR3 spans 15 residues. Trimming took 0 bases from V and 2 from J; bases not matched to a gene: 3. The CDR3 is CASSQEGQPNYGYTF. Here the CDR3 DNA reads TGTGCCAGCAGCCAAGAGGGACAGCCCAACTATGGCTACACCTTC.